The 20 T cell receptor beta chains in this list originate from one sample, sequenced in a study of cytomegalovirus exposure and HLA in healthy donors. The PCR employed 60 Vbeta primers together with 13 Jbeta primers. Using immunoSEQ multiplex PCR, the repertoire was profiled, and TCRdb retains in-frame clones only, with some absent. The sample consists of roughly 160,000 clones, approximately 80% of them appearing once. What was sequenced was PBMCs. All receptors derive from a man aged 25 to 45 in good health and CMV-seronegative.

V is TRBV9 and J is TRBJ1-2, with TRBD1 as a possible D gene (5 bases). Trimming shortened V by 3 bases and J by 3 bases, and 18 bases separated the two germline ends. From germline, CDR1 is SGDLS and CDR2 YYNGEE. CDR3 length: 16 residues. The CDR3, as DNA: TGTGCCAGCAGCGCCCATCAGGGTACTTTCGACTATGGCTACACCTTC. Translation gives CASSAHQGTFDYGYTF.

The V gene is TRBV9, the J gene TRBJ2-5; D is possibly TRBD2 (6 bases). V was clipped by 3 bases and J by 5 bases, with 17 bases between them. The CDR3 totals 15 residues. Germline CDR1 and CDR2: SGDLS and YYNGEE. The CDR3 is CASSAGLAGWETQYF. DNA for the CDR3: TGTGCCAGCAGCGCGGGATTGGCGGGGTGGGAGACCCAGTACTTC.

This chain joins TRBV7-9 and TRBJ1-2; 7 nucleotides agree with TRBD1. V lost 3 bases to trimming and J lost 0 bases; unmatched junction nucleotides: 7. CDR1 and CDR2 (germline): SEHNR, FQNEAQ (reference sequence). This CDR3 is 16 amino acids long. CDR3 DNA: TGTGCCAGCAGCTTGTTTCTTGGACAGGCTAACTATGGCTACACCTTC. Protein sequence: CASSLFLGQANYGYTF.

The V gene is TRBV6-5, the J gene TRBJ1-2; TRBD1 matches at 8 bases. From germline, CDR1 is MNHEY and CDR2 SVGAGI. The CDR3 sequence is 16 residues long. J lost 4 bases, V lost 2 bases, and 9 bases had no gene match. The CDR3 nucleotides are TGTGCCAGCAGTTACCAACCGCCGGGACAGGCCTATGGCTACACCTTC. Protein sequence: CASSYQPPGQAYGYTF.

This clone was counted a few times. V gene TRBV27 combines with J gene TRBJ2-7, with D uncertain. Germline V gives CDR1 MNHEY, CDR2 SMNVEV (reference sequence). CDR3 length equals 14 residues. V was shortened by 2 bases and J by 0 bases, with 8 bases between the two germline ends. CDR3 nucleotide sequence: TGTGCCAGCAGTTTAGACTTTTTCTCCTACGAGCAGTACTTC. It yields the protein CASSLDFFSYEQYF.

The chain's CDR3 is CASSPLGQLRETQYF. CDR3 DNA sequence: TGCGCCAGCAGCCCCCTGGGACAGCTAAGAGAGACCCAGTACTTC. The genes are TRBV5-1 and TRBJ2-5; 7 bases agree with TRBD1. Trimming at V came to 4 bases and at J to 4 bases, leaving 10 bases not matched to a gene. The CDR3 is made up of 15 amino acids. Germline lookup yields CDR1 SGHRS and CDR2 YFSETQ.

In its sample, this clone was seen once. The V and J genes are TRBV6-1 and TRBJ1-2; weak D call: TRBD1 (5 bases). The germline gives CDR1 MNHNS, CDR2 SASEGT. Trimming shortened V by 8 bases and J by 7 bases, and 14 bases separated the two germline ends. This CDR3 spans 12 amino acids. The CDR3 nucleotides are TGTGCCAGCGTGGGAGGACAATTTGGCTACACCTTC. Residues: CASVGGQFGYTF.

The chain employs TRBV6-5 and TRBJ2-7; 7 bases are a match to TRBD2. CDR1 is MNHEY, CDR2 SVGAGI, per germline. V trimming: 3 bases; J trimming: 3 bases; junction bases outside the gene matches: 8. There are 15 residues in the CDR3. CDR3 protein: CASSYSGTKGYEQYF. In nucleotides, the CDR3 is TGTGCCAGCAGTTATTCCGGGACTAAAGGCTACGAGCAGTACTTC.

The rearrangement joins TRBV27 to TRBJ1-4; no firm D call. Trimming removed 5 bases from V and 4 bases from J, with 23 bases in between. The CDR3 runs to 18 residues. CDR1 is MNHEY, CDR2 SMNVEV, per germline (reference sequence). The chain's CDR3 is CASSPRRQSHRGNEKLFF. In DNA form, the CDR3 reads TGTGCCAGCAGTCCTCGAAGGCAGTCACACCGGGGTAATGAAAAACTGTTTTTT.

Remarks on this clone: Other DNA sequences of this sample code for an identical CDR3. The gene calls are TRBV7-9 and TRBJ2-7, with TRBD1 identical over 8 bases. Trimming at V came to 5 bases and at J to 4 bases, leaving 1 base not matched to a gene. Germline loops: CDR1 SEHNR, CDR2 FQNEAQ (reference sequence). CDR3 length: 12 residues. The CDR3 spells CASSRTGYEQYF. The CDR3 bases are TGTGCCAGCAGCCGGACAGGGTACGAGCAGTACTTC.

The V and J genes are TRBV28 and TRBJ1-1, with D possibly matching TRBD1 (5 bases). CDR3 length: 11 amino acids. V dropped 6 bases and J dropped 8 bases, with 10 bases sitting between them. CDR1 and CDR2 (germline): MDHEN, SYDVKM. CDR3 sequence reads: CASRLGGEAFF. The CDR3 DNA is TGTGCCAGCAGGCTGGGGGGAGAAGCTTTCTTT.

The CDR3 is CASSISSSGFDEQYF. For the CDR3, the DNA is TGTGCCAGTAGTATATCTAGTTCGGGGTTCGACGAGCAGTACTTC. The chain has TRBV19 and TRBJ2-7, with D perhaps TRBD2 (5 bases). CDR1 is LNHDA, CDR2 SQIVND, per germline (reference sequence). The V end was cut by 2 bases, the J end by 5 bases, with 16 bases between. The CDR3 contains 15 residues.

The V and J genes are TRBV6-6 and TRBJ2-5, with TRBD1 matching over 8 bases. Germline lookup yields CDR1 MNHNY and CDR2 SVGAGI (reference sequence). V was clipped by 0 bases and J by 2 bases; unmatched bases: 5. This CDR3 is 16 amino acids long. The CDR3 DNA reads as TGTGCCAGCAGTTACTCGACAGGGGCAGGGCAAGAGACCCAGTACTTC. Its translation: CASSYSTGAGQETQYF.

This clone was seen just once. CDR3 coding DNA: TGTGCCAGCTTCTTACCCTTAGCAGGGGGCGCCGGAGAGACCCAGTACTTC. Translated: CASFLPLAGGAGETQYF. V and J are TRBV12-1 and TRBJ2-5; the D call TRBD1 from the table was never checked on the DNA. TRBV12-1 is a documented pseudogene. The CDR3 sequence is 17 residues long.

The chain employs TRBV5-1 and TRBJ1-1; D is uncertain. The V gene's germline CDR1 is SGHRS and CDR2 YFSETQ. CDR3 size: 14 residues. V lost 0 bases, J lost 1 base, and 7 bases lay in between. The CDR3 is CASSLEAGNTEAFF. Written as DNA, the CDR3 is TGCGCCAGCAGCTTGGAGGCAGGGAACACTGAAGCTTTCTTT.

The chain has TRBV27 and TRBJ2-7; 10 positions match TRBD2. J gave up 4 bases and V 5 bases, and 8 bases lay outside the gene matches. The CDR3 loop spans 15 amino acids. The germline V gene encodes CDR1 MNHEY and CDR2 SMNVEV (reference sequence). The CDR3 loop is CASSQSLAGAYEQYF. CDR3 coding DNA: TGTGCCAGCAGTCAAAGCCTAGCGGGAGCTTACGAGCAGTACTTC.

Turning to this clone: A junction end diverges from the germline sequence, so it may reflect a read error. Different DNA sequences within this sample yield the same CDR3. The chain uses TRBV11-2 and TRBJ1-1, with 10 bases lining up with TRBD1. The CDR3 totals 17 residues. Germline loops: CDR1 SGHAT, CDR2 FQNNGV. Here the CDR3 reads CASSPGQGRIGNTEAFF. CDR3 coding DNA: TGTGCCAGCAGCCCGGGACAGGGGCGAATAGGGAACACTGAGGCTTTCTTT.

This clone has only a few counts. The V and J genes are TRBV9 and TRBJ2-1; possibly TRBD2 for D (6 bases). Between the trimmed V and J ends, which lost 2 bases and 1 base, there was a span of 13 bases. This CDR3 comprises 16 residues. Germline loops: CDR1 SGDLS, CDR2 YYNGEE. The CDR3, as DNA: TGTGCCAGCAGCGTCGTGGAGGGGCTGTCCTACAATGAGCAGTTCTTC. The encoded protein is CASSVVEGLSYNEQFF. Complete variable domain (other parts from reference TRBV9 and TRBJ2-1): DSGVTQTPKHLITATGQRVTLRCSPRSGDLSVYWYQQSLDQGLQFLIQYYNGEERAKGNILERFSAQQFPDLHSELNLSSLELGDSALYFCASSVVEGLSYNEQFFGPGTRLTVL.

The V call is TRBV19, the J call TRBJ2-1, with TRBD2 identical over 8 bases. J was trimmed by 8 bases and V by 2 bases; bases with no gene match: 11. The CDR3 consists of 16 residues. The V gene's germline CDR1 is LNHDA and CDR2 SQIVND (reference sequence). CDR3 region: CASSIRPSGSSHEQFF. DNA for the CDR3: TGTGCCAGTAGTATACGGCCCAGCGGGAGTTCCCATGAGCAGTTCTTC.

This clone was seen only once. The chain joins TRBV29-1 to TRBJ2-7; tentative D call: TRBD1 (5 bases). Germline lookup yields CDR1 SQVTM and CDR2 ANQGSEA. The CDR3 covers 14 residues. Trimming took 5 bases from V and 4 from J, leaving 18 bases between them. The CDR3 region is CSVRPGKGTYEQYF. The CDR3, as DNA: TGCAGCGTTCGTCCAGGGAAGGGTACTTACGAGCAGTACTTC.